These 30 T cell receptor beta chains originate from one sample sequenced in a study of patients and donors after allogeneic stem cell transplantation. TCRdb redid the calling of the RT-PCR reads with MiXCR, one entry per CDR3 protein. The sample lists hundreds of thousands of distinct CDR3 sequences; around 16% were seen once. The sequenced sample consisted of blood, either unsorted or a sorted T cell fraction (not recorded which). The receptors here all came from a human donor who was either an allogeneic HSCT recipient or a stem cell or donor lymphocyte infusion donor (not recorded which). It is not recorded whose cells these are; they may come from a transplant donor.

This clonotype was observed many times. V and J are TRBV7-2 and TRBJ1-4; D is ambiguous. CDR1 SGHTA and CDR2 FQGNSA come from the germline V gene. The CDR3 covers 14 residues. V dropped 5 bases and J dropped 4 bases, with 11 bases sitting between them. The CDR3 sequence is CASSHGRLNEKLFF. For the CDR3, the DNA is TGTGCCAGCAGCCACGGGCGGCTTAATGAAAAACTGTTTTTT.

This clonotype was counted a few times. The genes are TRBV20-1 and TRBJ2-5, with D unresolved. The ends were cut back, 3 bases at V and 4 bases at J, with 15 bases in the middle. Looked up from germline, CDR1 is DFQATT and CDR2 is SNEGSKA (reference sequence). The CDR3 extends over 14 amino acids. CDR3 loop: CSASAGPGGETQYF. The CDR3 nucleotides are TGCAGTGCTAGTGCTGGTCCGGGCGGAGAGACCCAGTACTTC.

This rearrangement joins TRBV7-9 to TRBJ2-5, with D possibly TRBD2 on 6 matching bases. Trimming pared 4 bases from V and 2 bases from J, leaving 17 bases between. CDR3 size: 16 residues. Per germline, CDR1 SEHNR and CDR2 FQNEAQ (reference sequence). DNA of the CDR3: TGTGCCAGCAGCTCCCCGGGGGACTCTCCACAAGAGACCCAGTACTTC. The encoded protein is CASSSPGDSPQETQYF.

The V gene is TRBV5-1, the J gene TRBJ2-1; D gene ambiguous. V was pared by 5 bases and J by 6 bases, with 12 bases between. There are 13 residues in the CDR3. In germline, CDR1 is SGHRS, CDR2 YFSETQ. The CDR3 loop reads CASRKDPGNEQFF. DNA of the CDR3: TGCGCCAGCAGGAAGGACCCGGGCAATGAGCAGTTCTTC.

This clonotype was seen many times. The rearrangement joins TRBV7-6 to TRBJ2-7; 7 nucleotides agree with TRBD1. Germline V gives CDR1 SGHVS, CDR2 FNYEAQ. Trimming at V came to 5 bases and at J to 4 bases, leaving 8 bases not matched to a gene. The CDR3 spans 14 residues. The CDR3 DNA is TGTGCCAGCAGCCGTACCGGGACAGAGTACGAGCAGTACTTC. It yields the protein CASSRTGTEYEQYF.

The sample holds a few counts of this clonotype. Here the CDR3 reads CSARAGSGNTIYF. CDR3 nucleotide sequence: TGCAGTGCTAGAGCAGGCTCTGGAAACACCATATATTTT. This chain connects TRBV20-1 to TRBJ1-3, with D hard to call. The length of the CDR3 is 13 residues. Trimming removed 1 base at V and 0 bases at J, with 4 bases between. Germline V gene lookup returns CDR1 DFQATT and CDR2 SNEGSKA (reference sequence).

This chain connects TRBV29-1 to TRBJ2-7, with TRBD2 matching 9 bases. Germline CDR1 reads SQVTM; CDR2 reads ANQGSEA. This CDR3 region has 15 residues. V trimming: 2 bases; J trimming: 6 bases; junction bases outside the gene matches: 11. The CDR3 bases are TGCAGCGTTGAACAGAAGGTAGCGGGAGTAGGCGAGCAGTACTTC. Protein product: CSVEQKVAGVGEQYF.

This clonotype was picked up a small number of times. The chain recombines TRBV25-1 with TRBJ1-5, with a weak D call TRBD1 (5 bases). The CDR3 consists of 13 residues. The V and J ends lost 0 bases and 6 bases respectively, with 6 bases between them. CDR1 is MGHDK, CDR2 SYGVNS, per germline. The CDR3 loop is CASSEYGAQPQHF. The CDR3 DNA sequence: TGTGCCAGCAGTGAATATGGGGCTCAGCCCCAGCATTTT.

The chain is built from TRBV6-2 or TRBV6-3 and TRBJ1-1; D gene ambiguous. The CDR3 covers 14 residues. CDR1 is MNHEY and CDR2 is SVGEGT in the germline V gene. V was trimmed by 0 bases and J by 3 bases, leaving 8 bases between them. The chain's CDR3 is CASSYSSEYTEAFF. In DNA form, the CDR3 reads TGTGCCAGCAGTTACTCGAGCGAGTACACTGAAGCTTTCTTT.

The CDR3 here is CASSYPPMAMRGREKLFF. Here the CDR3 DNA reads TGTGCCAGCAGTTACCCCCCAATGGCGATGAGGGGCCGTGAAAAACTGTTTTTT. The chain combines TRBV6-5 with TRBJ1-4; D might be TRBD1 (5 bases). Trimming took off 2 bases at V and 7 bases at J, with 23 bases between the two ends. CDR1 MNHEY and CDR2 SVGAGI come from the germline V gene. The CDR3 extends over 18 amino acids.

The sample holds many counts of this clonotype. The chain joins TRBV12-3 or TRBV12-4 to TRBJ2-2, with a possible D match to TRBD2 (7 bases). V was clipped by 4 bases and J by 5 bases, with 14 bases between them. The CDR3 spans 15 residues. This chain's CDR3 is CASSSLKGGTGELFF. The CDR3 nucleotides are TGTGCCAGCAGTTCTCTTAAGGGGGGGACCGGGGAGCTGTTTTTT.

This clonotype was seen only a few times. The chain couples TRBV11-2 to TRBJ2-7, with D possibly being TRBD1 or TRBD2 (5 bases each). The germline V gene has CDR1 SGHAT and CDR2 FQNNGV. The V end was cut by 2 bases, the J end by 6 bases, with 17 bases between. The CDR3 contains 15 residues. CDR3 sequence reads: CASSLLFGAGGEQYF. For the CDR3, the DNA is TGTGCCAGCAGCTTATTGTTCGGGGCAGGCGGCGAGCAGTACTTC.

This clonotype was seen ten or more times. The chain recombines TRBV12-3 or TRBV12-4 with TRBJ2-7; 7 bases are a match to TRBD1. V lost 5 bases and J lost 0; bases outside the gene matches: 7. The CDR3 is 15 amino acids. This CDR3 reads CASSMGQTSSYEQYF. The DNA of the CDR3 is TGTGCCAGCAGTATGGGACAGACGAGCTCCTACGAGCAGTACTTC.

A few counts support this clonotype. This chain connects TRBV6-5 to TRBJ2-5; D may match TRBD1 or TRBD2 (5 bases each). The V gene lost 2 bases and the J gene lost 5 bases, with 12 bases spanning the gap. Germline assignment: CDR1 MNHEY and CDR2 SVGAGI. CDR3 length: 14 residues. In nucleotides, the CDR3 is TGTGCCAGCAGTTACCGCCAGTGGGGGGAGACCCAGTACTTC. It encodes CASSYRQWGETQYF.

The chain recombines TRBV29-1 with TRBJ2-2; no reliable D call. Germline values: CDR1 SQVTM, CDR2 ANQGSEA. The ends were cut back, 2 bases at V and 3 bases at J, with 13 bases in the middle. The CDR3 contains 15 residues. The CDR3 DNA reads TGCAGCGTTGAACTTCCTAACCGTTACACCGGGGAGCTGTTTTTT. Protein: CSVELPNRYTGELFF.

The chain couples TRBV18 to TRBJ1-1; D may be TRBD1 (5 bases). Germline assignment: CDR1 KGHSH and CDR2 LQKENI. There are 14 residues in the CDR3. The V end was cut by 3 bases, the J end by 5 bases, with 13 bases between. The CDR3 DNA follows: TGTGCCAGCTCACCCCAGACCGGGGCAACTGAAGCTTTCTTT. It yields the protein CASSPQTGATEAFF. Full variable domain (remainder filled in from reference TRBV18 and TRBJ1-1): NAGVMQNPRHLVRRRGQEARLRCSPMKGHSHVYWYRQLPEEGLKFMVYLQKENIIDESGMPKERFSAEFPKEGPSILRIQQVVRGDSAAYFCASSPQTGATEAFFGQGTRLTVV.

The chain combines TRBV5-1 with TRBJ2-1, with 7 bases lining up with TRBD1. Germline CDR1 and CDR2: SGHRS and YFSETQ. V gave up 5 bases and J gave up 7 bases; unmatched junction bases: 9. This CDR3 has 14 amino acids. The CDR3 nucleotides are TGCGCCAGCAGTCAGGGACAGATAATAAATGAGCAGTTCTTC. This translates into CASSQGQIINEQFF. Complete variable domain (other parts from reference TRBV5-1 and TRBJ2-1): KAGVTQTPRYLIKTRGQQVTLSCSPISGHRSVSWYQQTPGQGLQFLFEYFSETQRNKGNFPGRFSGRQFSNSRSEMNVSTLELGDSALYLCASSQGQIINEQFFGPGTRLTVL.

This clonotype was found a few times. The chain carries TRBV9 and TRBJ2-1; 8 bases are a match to TRBD2. With V trimmed by 2 bases and J by 6 bases, 7 bases remained unmatched. The CDR3 runs 15 residues. Germline V lookup: CDR1 SGDLS, CDR2 YYNGEE. CDR3 sequence: CASSVGIGRANEQFF. Written as DNA, the CDR3 is TGTGCCAGCAGCGTGGGGATCGGGAGGGCCAATGAGCAGTTCTTC.

The chain employs TRBV10-3 and TRBJ1-2; D is ambiguous. The CDR3 length is 13 residues. V lost 3 bases and J 3 bases, leaving 8 bases between the germline ends. The germline gives CDR1 ENHRY, CDR2 SYGVKD. The CDR3 is CAISDLGYYGYTF. The CDR3 DNA is TGTGCCATCAGTGATTTAGGGTACTATGGCTACACCTTC.

This CDR3 is CSARLPRHTDTQYF. In nucleotides, the CDR3 is TGCAGTGCTAGGCTCCCCCGGCACACAGATACGCAGTATTTT. This chain joins TRBV20-1 and TRBJ2-3; D gene unclear. CDR1 DFQATT and CDR2 SNEGSKA come from the germline V gene (reference sequence). Trimming removed 3 bases from V and 2 bases from J, with 12 bases in between. The length of the CDR3 is 14 residues.

This clonotype was recorded many times. The J gene is TRBJ2-2, the V gene TRBV20-1, with D unresolved. The germline CDR1 and CDR2 sequences are DFQATT and SNEGSKA (reference sequence). V was shortened by 3 bases and J by 0 bases, with 20 bases between the two germline ends. The CDR3 is 18 residues long. CDR3 in amino acids: CSASRGPLGVANTGELFF. DNA of the CDR3: TGCAGTGCTAGTCGTGGGCCGCTAGGAGTCGCGAACACCGGGGAGCTGTTTTTT.

The rearrangement links TRBV24-1 to TRBJ2-1; 8 bases are a match to TRBD2. Germline V gene sequence: CDR1 KGHDR, CDR2 SFDVKD. With 9 bases clipped from V and 9 bases from J, the junction kept 3 bases outside the gene matches. The CDR3 runs to 11 residues. The CDR3 bases are TGTGCCACCGCAAGCGGGAGTGAGCAGTTCTTC. This translates into CATASGSEQFF.

This clonotype occurred a few times. J is TRBJ1-6 and V is TRBV12-3 or TRBV12-4; 8 nucleotides align to TRBD1. The CDR3 totals 17 residues. After removal of 2 bases from V and 7 bases from J, the junction contained 10 bases not matched to a gene. In nucleotides, the CDR3 is TGTGCCAGCAGTTTAAATGCAGGGGGCGCGTGGAATTCACCCCTCCACTTT. It codes for CASSLNAGGAWNSPLHF.

The genes are TRBV18 and TRBJ2-1; no reliable D call. V was trimmed by 4 bases and J by 5 bases, leaving 9 bases between them. CDR1 is KGHSH, CDR2 LQKENI, per germline. The CDR3 loop spans 13 amino acids. This CDR3 is CASSLPGNNEQFF. The CDR3 DNA is TGTGCCAGCTCACTGCCAGGCAACAATGAGCAGTTCTTC.

The J gene is TRBJ1-2, the V gene TRBV6-5; 7 positions match TRBD1. Unmatched junction bases numbered 1, after V lost 0 bases and J lost 0 bases. This CDR3 is built from 15 residues. CDR1 is MNHEY, CDR2 SVGAGI, per germline. CDR3 protein: CASSYSGTANYGYTF. The CDR3 nucleotides are TGTGCCAGCAGTTACTCCGGGACAGCTAACTATGGCTACACCTTC.

V usage is TRBV30 and J usage is TRBJ1-1; unclear D gene. V lost 8 bases, J lost 0 bases, and 10 bases lay in between. The CDR3 has 12 residues. Germline assignment: CDR1 GTSNPN and CDR2 SVGIG (reference sequence). This chain's CDR3 is CAVQNMNTEAFF. CDR3 DNA: TGTGCCGTACAGAACATGAACACTGAAGCTTTCTTT.

In this sample, this clonotype turned up many times. The CDR3 DNA follows: TGTGCCAGCAGTTTTGGGGACGGAATCACAGATACGCAGTATTTT. Amino acid sequence: CASSFGDGITDTQYF. The chain uses TRBV12-3 or TRBV12-4 and TRBJ2-3; D possibly matches TRBD1 or TRBD2 (5 bases each). The CDR3 is 15 residues long. Trimming removed 3 bases at V and 2 bases at J, with 12 bases between.

The chain uses TRBV20-1 and TRBJ1-6, with 9 bases lining up with TRBD1. Germline V gene sequence: CDR1 DFQATT, CDR2 SNEGSKA (reference sequence). The CDR3 is made up of 15 amino acids. V shed 6 bases and J 5 bases; nucleotides not matched to a gene: 8. CDR3 sequence: CSAEGQGGDNSPLHF. In nucleotides, the CDR3 is TGCAGTGCGGAGGGACAGGGAGGCGATAATTCACCCCTCCACTTT.

V is TRBV14 and J is TRBJ2-3; D might be TRBD2 (6 bases). Germline V lookup: CDR1 SGHDN, CDR2 FVKESK. The CDR3 has 16 amino acids. Trimming removed 1 base from V and 3 bases from J, with 14 bases in between. In nucleotides, the CDR3 is TGTGCCAGCAGCCAAGTCGGACGTGGGGGGACAGATACGCAGTATTTT. This sequence encodes CASSQVGRGGTDTQYF.

This clonotype was found once. The J gene is TRBJ2-7, the V gene TRBV7-3; D is perhaps TRBD2 (6 bases). V gave up 1 base and J gave up 2 bases, with 12 bases separating them. CDR1 SGHTA and CDR2 FQGTGA come from the germline V gene. The CDR3 sequence is 15 residues long. CDR3 loop: CASSLKGTPTYEQYF. The CDR3 DNA sequence: TGTGCCAGCAGCTTAAAGGGGACTCCTACCTACGAGCAGTACTTC.